These 30 T cell receptor beta chains were all obtained from the same sample, sequenced in a study of beta chain features in type 1 diabetes. Points from the study as a whole: All four CD4+ subsets from Type 1 diabetes patients carried moderately but significantly shorter TCRB CDR3s.

No cognate antigen is known for these TCRs. The whole isolated RNA underwent reverse transcription, so sequencing captured expressed TCRB transcripts. Assay used: immunoSEQ multiplex PCR; TCRdb lists only in-frame clones, some missing. The repertoire has tens of thousands of clones, 65% to 70% of them found once; the top ten carry about 1.7%. The sequenced sample was Tregs from blood. Receptors were obtained from a man aged 25 to 40 with type 1 diabetes. Some clones in this sample may be carry-over from other donors' samples.

The chain recombines TRBV7-2 with TRBJ2-4; 10 bases align to TRBD2. The V and J ends lost 0 bases and 0 bases, in that order; junction bases with no gene match: 11. Germline V CDR1 and CDR2: SGHTA, FQGNSA. The CDR3 totals 20 residues. CDR3 nucleotides: TGTGCCAGCAGCTTAGCTAGCGGGGGGCTTAACCTGTTAGCCAAAAACATTCAGTACTTC. Translated: CASSLASGGLNLLAKNIQYF.

The chain joins TRBV7-9 to TRBJ2-1, with D possibly TRBD2 on 5 matching bases. This CDR3 is built from 13 residues. Trimming stripped 5 bases from V and 10 bases from J, with 15 bases between. Looked up from germline, CDR1 is SEHNR and CDR2 is FQNEAQ (reference sequence). CDR3 region: CASSPDWPSEQFF. CDR3 in DNA: TGTGCCAGCAGCCCGGACTGGCCCTCCGAGCAGTTCTTC.

The rearrangement joins TRBV10-3 to TRBJ1-2, with D possibly matching TRBD1 (5 bases). The CDR3 sequence is 12 residues long. CDR1 is ENHRY and CDR2 is SYGVKD in the germline V gene. With 6 bases removed from V and 4 bases from J, the gap between germline ends came to 9 bases. The CDR3 bases are TGTGCCATCAGGCAGACAGCCTATGGCTACACCTTC. This codes for CAIRQTAYGYTF.

V gene TRBV11-2 combines with J gene TRBJ2-5; D ambiguous. CDR1 and CDR2 (germline): SGHAT, FQNNGV. The CDR3 covers 16 residues. V was shortened by 5 bases and J by 2 bases, with 18 bases between the two germline ends. CDR3 sequence: CASSLNGQPIQETQYF. DNA for the CDR3: TGTGCCAGCAGCCTAAATGGGCAGCCTATACAAGAGACCCAGTACTTC.

The rearrangement joins TRBV5-1 to TRBJ1-6, with D perhaps matching TRBD1 (5 bases). V lost 4 bases and J lost 8, with 16 bases in between. Per the germline V gene, CDR1 is SGHRS and CDR2 is YFSETQ. CDR3 length equals 15 residues. CDR3 amino acids: CASSPRRGGDSPLHF. The CDR3 nucleotides are TGCGCCAGCAGCCCGCGGCGGGGCGGGGATTCACCCCTCCACTTT.

This chain joins TRBV6-5 and TRBJ2-1, with 8 bases lining up with TRBD2. The CDR3 has 13 residues. The germline V gene has CDR1 MNHEY and CDR2 SVGAGI. V lost 8 bases and J lost 12; bases outside the gene matches: 12. The CDR3 DNA reads TGTGCCAGCGGATCCGGGGGGGGCCTCGGGCAGTTCTTC. Residues: CASGSGGGLGQFF.

The rearrangement links TRBV7-8 to TRBJ2-6; D might be TRBD1 (6 bases). V dropped 7 bases and J dropped 0 bases, with 10 bases sitting between them. This CDR3 spans 15 amino acids. Germline CDR1 and CDR2: SGHVS and FQNEAQ. The CDR3 protein is CASTAGVSGANVLTF. In DNA form, the CDR3 reads TGTGCCAGCACTGCAGGGGTCTCTGGGGCCAACGTCCTGACTTTC.

This clone was seen a few times. The chain links TRBV20-1 to TRBJ2-3; D unresolved. CDR1 DFQATT and CDR2 SNEGSKA come from the germline V gene (reference sequence). The length of the CDR3 is 10 residues. The germline V and J ends were trimmed by 3 bases and 11 bases, with 9 bases remaining between them. The CDR3 sequence is CSASSLRQYF. In DNA, the CDR3 is TGCAGTGCTAGCTCCCTTAGGCAGTATTTT.

The rearrangement links TRBV5-8 to TRBJ2-3, with TRBD2 as a possible D gene (5 bases). Germline V gene data show CDR1 as SGHTS and CDR2 as YDEGEE. This CDR3 region has 15 residues. Trimming shortened V by 4 bases and J by 4 bases, and 16 bases separated the two germline ends. For the CDR3, the DNA is TGTGCCAGCAGCCTCGAGGGCTTTCCTGCAGATACGCAGTATTTT. This gives the protein CASSLEGFPADTQYF. Drawing the rest from reference TRBV5-8 and TRBJ2-3, the complete variable domain is EAGVTQSPTHLIKTRGQQATLRCSPISGHTSVYWYQQALGLGLQFLLWYDEGEERNRGNFPPRFSGRQFPNYSSELNVNALELEDSALYLCASSLEGFPADTQYFGPGTRLTVL.

V usage is TRBV19 and J usage is TRBJ1-5; 9 bases match TRBD1. This CDR3 contains 14 residues. V was pared by 8 bases and J by 9 bases, with 11 bases of the junction left unmatched. Germline V gene sequence: CDR1 LNHDA, CDR2 SQIVND (reference sequence). Here the CDR3 DNA reads TGTGCCAGTGGCCCGGGACAGGGCCTGTGGCCCCAGCATTTT. Its translation: CASGPGQGLWPQHF.

The chain couples TRBV18 to TRBJ2-1, with 9 bases that match TRBD1. Germline CDR1 and CDR2: KGHSH and LQKENI. The CDR3 is made up of 14 amino acids. V was clipped by 3 bases and J by 6 bases; unmatched bases: 3. The CDR3 DNA reads as TGTGCCAGCTCACCGCTGACAGGGGGCAATGAGCAGTTCTTC. Translated, it gives CASSPLTGGNEQFF.

This clone was detected a few times. This chain joins TRBV19 and TRBJ2-6; TRBD1 agrees at 7 bases. Trimming cost V 7 bases and J 2 bases; bases outside gene matches: 8. The V gene's germline CDR1 is LNHDA and CDR2 SQIVND (reference sequence). The CDR3 loop spans 16 amino acids. The CDR3 bases are TGTGCCAGTACGGCCGTAGGGGGCCCTGGGGCCAACGTCCTGACTTTC. It translates to CASTAVGGPGANVLTF.

Of note for this clone: Given the absence of the conserved phenylalanine or tryptophan at the CDR3 end, a read error is likely. The J gene is TRBJ1-4, the V gene TRBV2, with 7 nucleotides matching TRBD1. In germline, CDR1 is SNHLY, CDR2 FYNNEI. Trimming removed 6 bases from V and 5 bases from J; junction bases left unmatched: 6. The CDR3 extends over 14 amino acids. The CDR3 DNA reads TGTGCCAGCAGGGGGGACAGCCCGAATGAAAAACTGTTTCTT. Its translation is CASRGDSPNEKLFL.

The chain carries TRBV12-5 and TRBJ2-3, with 9 bases aligning to TRBD1. V lost 4 bases and J lost 7; bases outside the gene matches: 9. Germline V gene data show CDR1 as LGHNT and CDR2 as FRNRAP. The CDR3 is 15 residues long. The CDR3 coding sequence is TGTGCTAGTGGTTACCCCGGGACAGGGACGTATACGCAGTATTTT. This sequence encodes CASGYPGTGTYTQYF.

This clone has only one observation. The chain has TRBV19 and TRBJ1-5, with D perhaps matching TRBD1 (5 bases). Germline lookup yields CDR1 LNHDA and CDR2 SQIVND (reference sequence). Deletions cut 3 bases from V and 7 bases from J, with 13 bases between. This CDR3 contains 14 residues. For the CDR3, the DNA is TGTGCCAGTAGTATCCAGGGCGGCGGCCAGCCCCAGCATTTT. Translation: CASSIQGGGQPQHF. Full variable domain (missing parts from reference TRBV19 and TRBJ1-5): DGGITQSPKYLFRKEGQNVTLSCEQNLNHDAMYWYRQDPGQGLRLIYYSQIVNDFQKGDIAEGYSVSREKKESFPLTVTSAQKNPTAFYLCASSIQGGGQPQHFGDGTRLSIL.

The chain combines TRBV5-1 with TRBJ2-7; TRBD1 is a possible D gene (5 bases). CDR3 length: 14 residues. Per the germline V gene, CDR1 is SGHRS and CDR2 is YFSETQ. V shed 3 bases and J shed 4 bases, with 14 bases lying between them. CDR3 sequence reads: CASSSGDSIYEQYF. CDR3 nucleotide sequence: TGCGCCAGCAGCTCAGGAGACAGTATTTACGAGCAGTACTTC.

This chain uses TRBV29-1 with TRBJ2-1; D uncertain. CDR1 SQVTM and CDR2 ANQGSEA come from the germline V gene. This CDR3 spans 11 amino acids. The V and J ends lost 6 bases and 2 bases respectively, with 5 bases between them. CDR3: CSVRTYNEQFF. CDR3 DNA sequence: TGCAGCGTGAGGACCTACAATGAGCAGTTCTTC.

This chain connects TRBV5-4 to TRBJ2-3, with D tentatively TRBD2 (6 bases). The CDR3 runs to 13 residues. Trimming cost V 4 bases and J 4 bases, with 10 bases left between them. Germline V gene data show CDR1 as SGHNT and CDR2 as YYREEE (reference sequence). The DNA for the CDR3 is TGTGCCAGCAGCGCCGGGAGTGCAGATACGCAGTATTTT. Protein product: CASSAGSADTQYF.

The chain employs TRBV7-6 and TRBJ2-1; 8 nucleotides agree with TRBD1. The ends lost 2 bases at V and 7 bases at J; junction bases unmatched: 19. This CDR3 region has 19 residues. Germline CDR1 and CDR2: SGHVS and FNYEAQ. CDR3 bases: TGTGCCAGCAGCTTACTCTTAGGCATCCAGGGGGCCTCCGGTAATGAGCAGTTCTTC. Translation: CASSLLLGIQGASGNEQFF.

For this clone: The junction departs from germline at one end; a sequencing error may be responsible. The chain links TRBV7-7 to TRBJ2-1, with a tentative D call TRBD2 (6 bases). The length of the CDR3 is 15 residues. Germline lookup yields CDR1 SSHAT and CDR2 FNYEAQ (reference sequence). CDR3 residues: CASSLDGGKLGEQFF. CDR3 coding DNA: TGTGCTAGCAGCTTAGATGGAGGGAAATTGGGTGAGCAGTTCTTC.

This chain links TRBV5-4 with TRBJ1-1; unclear D gene. Germline CDR1 SGHNT, CDR2 YYREEE (reference sequence). The germline V and J ends were trimmed by 0 bases and 1 base, with 7 bases remaining between them. This CDR3 spans 14 amino acids. CDR3 in amino acids: CASSLGLPNTEAFF. The CDR3 DNA follows: TGTGCCAGCAGCTTGGGACTCCCGAACACTGAAGCTTTCTTT.

Only one count was recorded for this clone. The chain joins TRBV6-1 to TRBJ1-5, with D hard to call. This CDR3 comprises 16 residues. CDR1 and CDR2 from the germline V gene are MNHNS and SASEGT. Trimming removed 0 bases from V and 4 bases from J, with 13 bases in between. The CDR3 loop is CASSEAGSGVNQPQHF. CDR3 bases: TGTGCCAGCAGTGAAGCCGGGTCCGGAGTTAATCAGCCCCAGCATTTT.

V usage is TRBV5-1 and J usage is TRBJ2-3, with TRBD2 identical over 7 bases. This CDR3 spans 15 amino acids. V dropped 3 bases and J dropped 1; count of bases not matched to a gene: 5. CDR1 is SGHRS and CDR2 is YFSETQ in the germline V gene. CDR3 region: CASSSLAGGTDTQYF. As DNA, the CDR3 is TGCGCCAGCAGCTCTTTGGCGGGGGGCACAGATACGCAGTATTTT.

This sequence joins TRBV18 and TRBJ2-5; D possibly corresponds to TRBD1 (5 bases). Germline loops: CDR1 KGHSH, CDR2 LQKENI. The CDR3 length is 13 residues. The V gene lost 6 bases and the J gene lost 4 bases, with 12 bases spanning the gap. CDR3 bases: TGTGCCAGCTCGGGGCGAATCGGAGAGACCCAGTACTTC. Amino acid sequence: CASSGRIGETQYF.

The gene calls are TRBV7-9 and TRBJ1-4; D is ambiguous. CDR3 size: 14 residues. Per germline, CDR1 SEHNR and CDR2 FQNEAQ (reference sequence). V was pared by 4 bases and J by 0 bases, with 6 bases between. The CDR3 coding sequence is TGTGCCAGCAGCTCCAGCGCAACTAATGAAAAACTGTTTTTT. Protein product: CASSSSATNEKLFF.

The chain has TRBV9 and TRBJ1-4; 7 bases match TRBD1. This CDR3 has 19 residues. Germline V gene data show CDR1 as SGDLS and CDR2 as YYNGEE. V shed 4 bases, J shed 0 bases, and the junction held 15 bases outside the gene matches. The CDR3 sequence: CASSTHPGTAEATNEKLFF. The CDR3 region has the DNA TGTGCCAGCAGCACCCACCCCGGGACAGCTGAGGCAACTAATGAAAAACTGTTTTTT.

This clone was observed once. The chain has TRBV7-2 and TRBJ1-4; maybe TRBD1 (6 bases). Trimming cost V 5 bases and J 8 bases, with 12 bases left between them. Looked up from germline, CDR1 is SGHTA and CDR2 is FQGNSA. The CDR3 is 13 amino acids. CDR3 in amino acids: CASSTQGREKLFF. The DNA for the CDR3 is TGTGCCAGCAGCACACAGGGAAGAGAAAAACTGTTTTTT.

The rearrangement links TRBV7-2 to TRBJ2-3; possibly TRBD2 for D (7 bases). V lost 8 bases to trimming and J lost 2 bases, with 11 bases between them. CDR3 length equals 13 residues. Germline V gene data show CDR1 as SGHTA and CDR2 as FQGNSA. DNA for the CDR3: TGTGCCAGCGGGGCGGGGGCCACAGATACGCAGTATTTT. Residues: CASGAGATDTQYF.

V is TRBV7-9 and J is TRBJ2-1; TRBD2 agrees at 8 bases. V shed 7 bases and J 4 bases; nucleotides not matched to a gene: 6. CDR1 and CDR2 from the germline V gene are SEHNR and FQNEAQ (reference sequence). The CDR3 spans 14 residues. DNA for the CDR3: TGTGCCAGCACGCGGGGGGCGGGATACAATGAGCAGTTCTTC. Its protein is CASTRGAGYNEQFF.

The chain recombines TRBV7-2 with TRBJ2-7, with 7 bases matching TRBD2. The CDR3 has 13 residues. The V gene end was trimmed by 4 bases and the J gene end by 6 bases; junction bases not matched to a gene: 6. Germline V gene sequence: CDR1 SGHTA, CDR2 FQGNSA. This CDR3 is CASSWQPGGEQYF. The CDR3 coding sequence is TGTGCCAGCAGCTGGCAACCGGGGGGCGAGCAGTACTTC.